A single sample is the source of the 13 T cell receptor beta chains below, sequenced in a study of human T cells and chemical hapten exposure (dated by TCRdb to the early 2020s). The receptor library was made with RACE. Data came from a NextSeq 500. TCRdb reworked the public reads: Q25 trimming with fastp, MiXCR clone assembly, productive beta chains retained. Each record represents a unique CDR3 protein, reported with the most common genes and DNA among its rows. The sample includes under 40,000 distinct CDR3 sequences, with under 13% observed a single time. The ten largest clonotypes hold 27% of the sample. Explained via the paper, the time point label denotes: pre-sensitization, week 0. Per the publication, the treatment or condition label means: therapeutic diphenylcyclopropenone sensitization with weekly scalp DPC. Total RNA was extracted from unfractionated whole blood collected in Tempus Blood RNA tubes.

The sample in question was whole blood, obtained in connection with sensitization to the hapten diphenylcyclopropenone (DPC). These receptors were collected from a man aged 50-60 years with alopecia areata. Some clones in this sample may be carry-over from other donors' samples.

The chain links TRBV20-1 to TRBJ2-7, with D unclear. This CDR3 region has 12 residues. CDR1 is DFQATT and CDR2 is SNEGSKA in the germline V gene (reference sequence). V lost 3 bases, J lost 3 bases, and 9 bases lay in between. The CDR3, as DNA: TGCAGTGCTAGCGGAAAATTCTACGAGCAGTACTTC. Translation: CSASGKFYEQYF.

This clonotype was seen more than once but under ten times. The chain is built from TRBV12-2 and TRBJ1-1. TRBV12-2 is labeled a pseudogene. CDR3 length equals 14 residues. CDR3 residues: CASRIQRPNTEAFF. The CDR3 region has the DNA TGTGCAAGTCGCATTCAGCGGCCGAACACTGAAGCTTTCTTT.

This clonotype has a count of ten or more. The genes are TRBV11-2 and TRBJ2-3; maybe TRBD1 (6 bases). The germline V and J ends were trimmed by 2 bases and 5 bases, with 11 bases remaining between them. Germline CDR1 reads SGHAT; CDR2 reads FQNNGV. CDR3 length: 14 residues. The CDR3, as DNA: TGTGCCAGCAGCTTAACCCTGACAGGAGATACGCAGTATTTT. Residues: CASSLTLTGDTQYF.

The sample holds a few counts of this clonotype. The J gene is TRBJ2-3, the V gene TRBV11-2; 8 nucleotides match TRBD1. Per the germline V gene, CDR1 is SGHAT and CDR2 is FQNNGV. The CDR3 extends over 15 amino acids. V lost 5 bases, J lost 5 bases, and 9 bases stayed unmatched. The CDR3 DNA follows: TGTGCCAGCAGCCCGACAGGGGCAGCCGGAGATACGCAGTATTTT. Translation gives CASSPTGAAGDTQYF. Based on the CDR3 plus reference TRBV11-2 and TRBJ2-3, the full variable domain is EAGVAQSPRYKIIEKRQSVAFWCNPISGHATLYWYQQILGQGPKLLIQFQNNGVVDDSQLPKDRFSAERLKGVDSTLKIQPAKLEDSAVYLCASSPTGAAGDTQYFGPGTRLTVL.

This clonotype has only one observation. The CDR3 DNA sequence: TGTGCCAGCAGTCCACGGACCCCCGGGCATAGCACTGAAGCTTTCTTT. Translation gives CASSPRTPGHSTEAFF. The rearrangement joins TRBV28 to TRBJ1-1; no clear D gene. CDR1 is MDHEN, CDR2 SYDVKM, per germline. V was trimmed by 5 bases and J by 4 bases, leaving 20 bases between them. The CDR3 contains 16 residues.

V gene TRBV7-3 combines with J gene TRBJ2-5; D is uncertain. V lost 5 bases, J lost 2 bases, and 15 bases lay in between. In germline, CDR1 is SGHTA, CDR2 FQGTGA. The CDR3 contains 15 residues. In DNA, the CDR3 is TGTGCCAGCAGCCCACCCTCTCCAGATCAAGAGACCCAGTACTTC. As protein: CASSPPSPDQETQYF.

This clonotype was seen more than once but under ten times. The chain is built from TRBV29-1 and TRBJ1-1; 7 nucleotides line up with TRBD1. The V gene's germline CDR1 is SQVTM and CDR2 ANQGSEA. The V gene end was trimmed by 0 bases and the J gene end by 10 bases; junction bases not matched to a gene: 8. The CDR3 has 13 residues. CDR3 amino acids: CSVEDDRAVGAFF. The DNA of the CDR3 is TGCAGCGTTGAAGATGACAGGGCGGTTGGAGCTTTCTTT.

In this sample, this clonotype turned up many times. The chain employs TRBV7-9 and TRBJ2-5; the D is unclear. The germline gives CDR1 SEHNR, CDR2 FQNEAQ (reference sequence). Between the trimmed V and J ends, which lost 2 bases and 2 bases, there was a span of 18 bases. This CDR3 comprises 17 residues. The CDR3 DNA sequence: TGTGCCAGCAGCTTATCTTTCAGTGGGCAGTTACAAGAGACCCAGTACTTC. Translation gives CASSLSFSGQLQETQYF. Full variable domain (outside the CDR3, taken from reference TRBV7-9 and TRBJ2-5): DTGVSQNPRHKITKRGQNVTFRCDPISEHNRLYWYRQTLGQGPEFLTYFQNEAQLEKSRLLSDRFSAERPKGSFSTLEIQRTEQGDSAMYLCASSLSFSGQLQETQYFGPGTRLLVL.

Many counts were recorded for this clonotype. This chain uses TRBV7-8 with TRBJ2-5; D is unclear. Germline V CDR1 and CDR2: SGHVS, FQNEAQ. V was cut by 0 bases and J by 2 bases, with 7 bases left in between. The CDR3 is 14 amino acids. The CDR3: CASSLAWLQETQYF. The CDR3 nucleotides read TGTGCCAGCAGCTTAGCATGGCTTCAAGAGACCCAGTACTTC.

In this sample, this clonotype turned up a few times. The rearrangement links TRBV2 to TRBJ2-2; TRBD2 might be the D (5 bases). The germline V gene has CDR1 SNHLY and CDR2 FYNNEI. V lost 10 bases and J lost 6, with 12 bases in between. The CDR3 is 12 amino acids. CDR3 loop: CATTAGSGELFF. CDR3 bases: TGTGCCACCACGGCGGGCTCCGGGGAGCTGTTTTTT.

This clonotype was counted between two and nine times. V gene TRBV20-1 combines with J gene TRBJ1-6; TRBD1 aligns across 9 bases. The J segment lost 5 bases and the V segment lost 0 bases, leaving 2 bases of the junction unmatched. In germline, CDR1 is DFQATT, CDR2 SNEGSKA (reference sequence). The CDR3 has 15 residues. The CDR3 nucleotides read TGCAGTGCTAGAGAGGGACAGGGACATAATTCACCCCTCCACTTT. Amino acids: CSAREGQGHNSPLHF.

Ten or more counts support this clonotype. This sequence joins TRBV24-1 and TRBJ2-1, with unresolved D. V lost 2 bases and J lost 9, with 4 bases in between. CDR3 length: 11 amino acids. Germline values: CDR1 KGHDR, CDR2 SFDVKD. The CDR3 is CATSDYGEQFF. CDR3 nucleotide sequence: TGTGCCACCAGTGATTACGGTGAGCAGTTCTTC.

Ten or more counts support this clonotype. This chain connects TRBV5-1 to TRBJ2-5; 7 positions agree with TRBD2. CDR3 length: 18 residues. Trimming cost V 0 bases and J 0 bases; bases outside gene matches: 11. Looked up from germline, CDR1 is SGHRS and CDR2 is YFSETQ. CDR3 sequence (DNA): TGCGCCAGCAGCTTGGGTACCACTAGCGTGAGTCACCAAGAGACCCAGTACTTC. Translated: CASSLGTTSVSHQETQYF. The whole variable domain, remainder taken from reference TRBV5-1 and TRBJ2-5, is KAGVTQTPRYLIKTRGQQVTLSCSPISGHRSVSWYQQTPGQGLQFLFEYFSETQRNKGNFPGRFSGRQFSNSRSEMNVSTLELGDSALYLCASSLGTTSVSHQETQYFGPGTRLLVL.